Listed below are T cell receptor beta chains from one sample, sequenced in a study of vaccination and CD4 T cells after COVID-19. TCRdb used MiXCR to reprocess the PCR reads, holding one entry per CDR3 protein. This table has 20,000 to 25,000 distinct CDR3 sequences, about 44% appearing once. These receptors lack a known antigen. The sequenced material came from CD4+ T cells from blood, cultured in vitro. The source of these receptors is a human donor who had recovered from COVID-19. Both conserved end residues are trimmed from each CDR3.

CDR3 | V
ASSRKTSALTDTQY | TRBV5-4
ASSLPGGELF | TRBV28
AGPHYNSPLH | TRBV27
ASSLGTSNTGELF | TRBV5-1
ASSERTSGQETQY | TRBV18
ASSYQGALGYGYT | TRBV6-2/TRBV6-3
ASSQRGGPEAF | TRBV19
ASSRQAATNEKLF | TRBV12-3/TRBV12-4
ASSEYTGIGYT | TRBV25-1
AWTTSQETQY | TRBV30
ASSSGTGQETQY | TRBV5-1
ATSRDLRGAGETQY | TRBV15
SARSGQGTDTQY | TRBV20-1
ASSEQGNTNTEAF | TRBV2
ASSYRQGAYEQY | TRBV6-2/TRBV6-3
ASSVGTEETQY | TRBV9
SARDYGVGQIEAF | TRBV20-1
ASSANRDATEAF | TRBV6-1
ASSLIAVNSYEQY | TRBV7-3
ASSPTTGNYGYT | TRBV5-6
ASSQDGQGARTEAF | TRBV4-2
ASNTGLRGSNQPQH | TRBV7-8
ASSPRGVLATDTQY | TRBV7-2
ASSSTDYDNQPQH | TRBV12-3/TRBV12-4
ASSLAIAGGWDTGELF | TRBV5-1
ASSLVGGSYEQY | TRBV7-2
ASSWTSGNLNEQF | TRBV6-5
ASSQEGLSALH | TRBV4-2
ASSYSAGGMNTEAF | TRBV10-2
SASIGGLTEAF | TRBV20-1
ASRSETQY | TRBV10-2
ASSSWTGSHSPLH | TRBV11-2
ASSQDREDGYT | TRBV7-2
ASSSGTGGEQY | TRBV7-9
ASSFGGEGSPLH | TRBV5-4
ASSPLLDGGNTEAF | TRBV27
VSRNDGSYNSPLH | TRBV28
ASSPQDGWVET | TRBV19
ASNSADTEAF | TRBV6-1
ASSWEGLPTEAQY | TRBV5-1
SARLVAGNEKLF | TRBV20-1
AWIVLRGAAF | TRBV30
ASSSGSTNTEAF | TRBV28
ASSASEGGYT | TRBV2
AISGPGQINSPLH | TRBV10-3
ASSFGQGYTDTQY | TRBV25-1
SVLRASRDTEAF | TRBV29-1
ATSREDPQKFGGEKLF | TRBV15
ASSAGGPYNEQF | TRBV28
ASSLRGALGGQETQY | TRBV25-1
ASSSAGGTGATGYGYT | TRBV11-2
ASSRTGEAF | TRBV28
ASSLGFGGLATDTQY | TRBV7-3
ASSYDRYTPEAF | TRBV19